The T cell receptor beta chain under discussion was sequenced for a study of cytomegalovirus exposure and HLA in healthy donors. The PCR used 60 Vbeta and 13 Jbeta primers. Sequencing was performed with immunoSEQ multiplex PCR; in TCRdb, only in-frame clones are kept and a portion is missing. The sample has 150,000 to 200,000 clones; roughly 80% are singletons. V lost 3 bases and J lost 5; bases outside the gene matches: 6. The germline CDR1 and CDR2 sequences are LGHNA and YNFKEQ. The CDR3 is 16 residues long. Sequenced: PBMCs. The receptor comes from a girl aged 5-17 years in good health and CMV-seropositive. The rearrangement uses TRBV4-2 and TRBJ2-3, with 12 bases fitting TRBD1. The CDR3 nucleotides are TGTGCCAGCAGCCACCTAGGGACAGGGGGCGAAGATACGCAGTATTTT. This codes for CASSHLGTGGEDTQYF.